Listed below are T cell receptor beta chains from one sample, sequenced in a study of T-cell memory formation after mild COVID-19. MiXCR, applied by TCRdb to the 5' RACE reads, yields one record per CDR3 protein. The sample carries some 300,000 distinct CDR3 sequences, approximately 22% recorded once. Source material: PBMCs or a T cell subset sorted from them (not recorded which). These receptors were taken from a man aged 18-30 years who had mild COVID-19 (a few samples of this study predate the infection). Cell type and time point are not known. The CDR3 runs from the conserved cysteine through the conserved F or W. A D gene is named only where the DNA matches it firmly. Where a row states a size, it is once, few, many or the class of an expanded clone; other rows omit it.

v_call: TRBV2
j_call: TRBJ2-5
d_call: TRBD1
clone_size: few
cdr3_nt: TGTGCCAGCAGTGAAGGACAGGGGGAGACCCAGTACTTC
cdr3_aa: CASSEGQGETQYF

v_call: TRBV15
j_call: TRBJ2-3
d_call: TRBD2
clone_size: NA
cdr3_nt: TGTGCCACCAGCGGTAGACTAGCGGGAAGAGATACGCAGTATTTT
cdr3_aa: CATSGRLAGRDTQYF

v_call: TRBV7-2
j_call: TRBJ2-7
d_call: NA
clone_size: NA
cdr3_nt: TGTGCCAGCAGAGGGGGCGGGGGCTACGAGCAGTACTTC
cdr3_aa: CASRGGGGYEQYF

v_call: TRBV5-1
j_call: TRBJ1-1
d_call: TRBD1
clone_size: few
cdr3_nt: TGCGCCAGCAGCTGGATTTTGACAGGGATGAACACTGAAGCTTTCTTT
cdr3_aa: CASSWILTGMNTEAFF

v_call: TRBV5-6
j_call: TRBJ2-1
d_call: TRBD1
clone_size: NA
cdr3_nt: TGTGCCAGCAGCCCCGACAGGGATGGTGAGCAGTTCTTC
cdr3_aa: CASSPDRDGEQFF

v_call: TRBV24-1
j_call: TRBJ2-3
d_call: NA
clone_size: NA
cdr3_nt: TGTGCCACCAGTGACCCCGGGCCCGCAAACTCAGATACGCAGTATTTT
cdr3_aa: CATSDPGPANSDTQYF

v_call: TRBV11-2
j_call: TRBJ2-1
d_call: NA
clone_size: NA
cdr3_nt: TGTGCCAGCAGCTTAGGTTCCGCTTGGTATGAGCAGTTCTTC
cdr3_aa: CASSLGSAWYEQFF

v_call: TRBV7-3
j_call: TRBJ2-2
d_call: NA
clone_size: NA
cdr3_nt: TGTGCCAGCAGCCTAGGAGACTCCGGGGAGCTGTTTTTT
cdr3_aa: CASSLGDSGELFF

v_call: TRBV5-1
j_call: TRBJ2-7
d_call: TRBD1
clone_size: few
cdr3_nt: TGCGCCAGCAGCCCGGGACAGGGGACCACCGAGCAGTACTTC
cdr3_aa: CASSPGQGTTEQYF

v_call: TRBV5-6
j_call: TRBJ2-5
d_call: NA
clone_size: NA
cdr3_nt: TGTGCCAGCAGCTTGGTCGGCCAACGCTGGGAGACCCAGTACTTC
cdr3_aa: CASSLVGQRWETQYF

v_call: TRBV20-1
j_call: TRBJ2-1
d_call: TRBD2
clone_size: NA
cdr3_nt: TGCAGTGCTAGTCGGGGACTAGTGGGTGAGCAGTTCTTC
cdr3_aa: CSASRGLVGEQFF

v_call: TRBV10-3
j_call: TRBJ1-1
d_call: NA
clone_size: few
cdr3_nt: TGTGCCATCAGGGGAGGACAGAACACTGAAGCTTTCTTT
cdr3_aa: CAIRGGQNTEAFF

v_call: TRBV7-8
j_call: TRBJ1-1
d_call: NA
clone_size: NA
cdr3_nt: TGTGCCAGCAGCCGGCTCCCGATTGAAGCTTTCTTT
cdr3_aa: CASSRLPIEAFF

v_call: TRBV7-3
j_call: TRBJ2-2
d_call: NA
clone_size: NA
cdr3_nt: TGTGCCAGCAGTTATAGCTTTCCCGGGGAGCTGTTTTTT
cdr3_aa: CASSYSFPGELFF

v_call: TRBV7-2
j_call: TRBJ1-2
d_call: NA
clone_size: NA
cdr3_nt: TGTGCCAGCAGCTTAGATAGTGGGGGTAGCTATGGCTACACCTTC
cdr3_aa: CASSLDSGGSYGYTF

v_call: TRBV7-9
j_call: TRBJ1-6
d_call: TRBD1
clone_size: few
cdr3_nt: TGTGCCAGCAGCCTCACTACAGGGGGCGCGTCTTCACCCCTCCACTTT
cdr3_aa: CASSLTTGGASSPLHF

v_call: TRBV7-2
j_call: TRBJ2-2
d_call: NA
clone_size: NA
cdr3_nt: TGTGCCAGCAGCAGGGTCACCACCGGGGAGCTGTTTTTT
cdr3_aa: CASSRVTTGELFF

v_call: TRBV7-9
j_call: TRBJ2-3
d_call: NA
clone_size: few
cdr3_nt: TGTGCCAGCAGCTTGCTCCAGACCGAAACAGATACGCAGTATTTT
cdr3_aa: CASSLLQTETDTQYF

v_call: TRBV5-1
j_call: TRBJ2-7
d_call: TRBD1
clone_size: few
cdr3_nt: TGCGCCAGCAGCTGGGCACGGCCCGGGACAGAGGTCTACGAGCAGTACTTC
cdr3_aa: CASSWARPGTEVYEQYF

v_call: TRBV7-2
j_call: TRBJ1-5
d_call: NA
clone_size: NA
cdr3_nt: TGTGCCAGCACCAGACAGATGGGGAGCAATCAGCCCCAGCATTTT
cdr3_aa: CASTRQMGSNQPQHF

v_call: TRBV7-9
j_call: TRBJ1-2
d_call: NA
clone_size: few
cdr3_nt: TGTGCCAGCACCGTCATCTATGGCTACACCTTC
cdr3_aa: CASTVIYGYTF

v_call: TRBV12-3/TRBV12-4
j_call: TRBJ1-5
d_call: NA
clone_size: NA
cdr3_nt: TGTGCCAGCAGTTCTGTTGGCGGAAATCAGCCCCAGCATTTT
cdr3_aa: CASSSVGGNQPQHF

v_call: TRBV7-9
j_call: TRBJ1-3
d_call: NA
clone_size: few
cdr3_nt: TGTGCCAGCAGCTTACGTGGTGGAAACACCATATATTTT
cdr3_aa: CASSLRGGNTIYF

v_call: TRBV30
j_call: TRBJ1-1
d_call: NA
clone_size: NA
cdr3_nt: TGTGCCTGGAGTGTACAGGCTGAAGCTTTCTTT
cdr3_aa: CAWSVQAEAFF

v_call: TRBV20-1
j_call: TRBJ2-1
d_call: TRBD2
clone_size: NA
cdr3_nt: TGCAGTGCCAAATCGGGGAGACTAGCCCATGAGCAGTTCTTC
cdr3_aa: CSAKSGRLAHEQFF

v_call: TRBV6-5
j_call: TRBJ1-2
d_call: NA
clone_size: NA
cdr3_nt: TGTGCCAGCAGGTGGTCCGGAGGCAACTATGGCTACACCTTC
cdr3_aa: CASRWSGGNYGYTF